The source of this T cell receptor beta chain is a study of blood T cells in healthy people across ages. This clonotype appeared many times. Through a sample-barcoded 5' primer and a J-beta primer mix, a second PCR was run for roughly 7 to 12 cycles. TCRdb reanalysed the 5' RACE reads using MiXCR and keeps one entry per CDR3 protein. Found here are a few hundred thousand distinct CDR3 sequences, around 27% of them singletons; the top ten hold approximately 30%. The individuals who served as donors were healthy Caucasians living in Russia, aged about 6 to 95. Germline V lookup: CDR1 SEHNR, CDR2 FQNEAQ (reference sequence). The V gene lost 5 bases and the J gene lost 4 bases, with 14 bases spanning the gap. The CDR3 extends over 15 amino acids.

This receptor was identified in a woman aged 65 to 85 in good health. This sequence joins TRBV7-9 and TRBJ1-4; no definite D call. The sample taken for sequencing was blood. The CDR3 region is CASSLSVQNNEKLFF. The CDR3 region has the DNA TGTGCCAGCAGCCTGAGTGTGCAGAATAATGAAAAACTGTTTTTT.